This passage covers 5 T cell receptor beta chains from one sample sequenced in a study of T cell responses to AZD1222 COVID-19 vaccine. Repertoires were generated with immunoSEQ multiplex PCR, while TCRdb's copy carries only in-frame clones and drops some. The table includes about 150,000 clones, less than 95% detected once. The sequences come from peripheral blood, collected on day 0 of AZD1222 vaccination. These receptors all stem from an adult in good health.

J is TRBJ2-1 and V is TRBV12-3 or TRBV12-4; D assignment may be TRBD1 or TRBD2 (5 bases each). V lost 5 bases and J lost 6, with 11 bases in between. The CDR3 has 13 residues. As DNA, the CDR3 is TGTGCCAGCAGTCCCCGGGACCGCAATGAGCAGTTCTTC. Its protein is CASSPRDRNEQFF.

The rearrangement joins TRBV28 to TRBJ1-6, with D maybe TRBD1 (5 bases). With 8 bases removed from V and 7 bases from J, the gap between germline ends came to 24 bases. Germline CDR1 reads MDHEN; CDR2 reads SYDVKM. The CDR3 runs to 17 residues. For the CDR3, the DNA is TGTGCCAGCCGGGTTGGGACGGCTAAGTTTAGGAATTCACCCCTCCACTTT. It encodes CASRVGTAKFRNSPLHF.

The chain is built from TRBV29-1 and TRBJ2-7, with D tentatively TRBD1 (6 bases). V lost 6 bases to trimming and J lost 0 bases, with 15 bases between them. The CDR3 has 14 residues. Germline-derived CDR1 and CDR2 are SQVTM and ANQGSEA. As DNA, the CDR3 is TGCAGCGTCCCCACCGGGACAAACTCCTACGAGCAGTACTTC. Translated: CSVPTGTNSYEQYF.

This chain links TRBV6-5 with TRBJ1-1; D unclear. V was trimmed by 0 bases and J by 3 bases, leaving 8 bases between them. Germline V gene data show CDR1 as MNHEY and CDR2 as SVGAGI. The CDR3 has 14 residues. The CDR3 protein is CASSYSGSDTEAFF. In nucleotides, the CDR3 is TGTGCCAGCAGTTACTCGGGCAGCGACACTGAAGCTTTCTTT.

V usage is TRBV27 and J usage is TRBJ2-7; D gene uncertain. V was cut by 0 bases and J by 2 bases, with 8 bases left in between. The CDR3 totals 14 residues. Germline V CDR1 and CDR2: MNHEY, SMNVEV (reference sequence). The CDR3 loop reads CASSLSTLTYEQYF. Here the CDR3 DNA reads TGTGCCAGCAGTTTATCGACCCTTACCTACGAGCAGTACTTC.